This T cell receptor (beta chain) derives from a study of blood T cell repertoires in COVID-19. On the study more broadly: Material from acute and convalescent COVID-19 was sourced from the United States, Italy and Spain.

Authors' data handling: Reference gene primer amplification gave nucleated cell count estimates. The method was immunoSEQ multiplex PCR; TCRdb's version includes in-frame clones alone and lacks a portion of them. V and J calls and clone size are as listed in that table; D and trimming were resolved from the DNA. The profile shows around 72,000 clones, about nine tenths of them singletons. The V segment lost 3 bases and the J segment 5 bases; nucleotides outside the gene matches: 8. The CDR3 is made up of 17 amino acids. The germline V gene has CDR1 KGHSH and CDR2 LQKENI. The sample comprised peripheral blood. The chain links TRBV18 to TRBJ2-3; 13 bases fit TRBD2. The source is a man aged 65 to 85 with active or convalescent COVID-19. The DNA of the CDR3 is TGTGCCAGCTCACCCATGACTAGCGGGAGGAGGAAAGATACGCAGTATTTT. Translating it yields CASSPMTSGRRKDTQYF.